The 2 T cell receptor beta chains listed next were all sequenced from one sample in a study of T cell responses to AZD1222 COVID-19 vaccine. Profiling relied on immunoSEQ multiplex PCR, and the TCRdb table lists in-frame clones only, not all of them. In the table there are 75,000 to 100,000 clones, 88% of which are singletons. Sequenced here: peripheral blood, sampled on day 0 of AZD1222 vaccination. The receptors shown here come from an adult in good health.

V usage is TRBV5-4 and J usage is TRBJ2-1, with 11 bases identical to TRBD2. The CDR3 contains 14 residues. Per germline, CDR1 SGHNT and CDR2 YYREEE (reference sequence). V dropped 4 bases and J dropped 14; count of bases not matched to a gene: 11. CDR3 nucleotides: TGTGCCAGCAGCGTCGGGACTAGCGGCCCTTCGGAGTTCTTC. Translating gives CASSVGTSGPSEFF.

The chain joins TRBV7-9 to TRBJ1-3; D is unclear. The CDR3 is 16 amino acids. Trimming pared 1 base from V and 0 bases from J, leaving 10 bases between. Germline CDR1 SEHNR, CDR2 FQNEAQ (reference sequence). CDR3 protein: CASSLGAGNSGNTIYF. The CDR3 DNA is TGTGCCAGCAGCTTAGGAGCGGGGAACTCTGGAAACACCATATATTTT. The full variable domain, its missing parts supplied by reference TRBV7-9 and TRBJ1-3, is DTGVSQNPRHKITKRGQNVTFRCDPISEHNRLYWYRQTLGQGPEFLTYFQNEAQLEKSRLLSDRFSAERPKGSFSTLEIQRTEQGDSAMYLCASSLGAGNSGNTIYFGEGSWLTVV.